One and the same sample provided the 7 T cell receptor beta chains below, sequenced in a study of human CD8 memory T cell subsets. UMI-labeled 5' RACE was used, and it produced the TCR beta libraries. TCRdb processed the 5' RACE reads again and assigns one entry to each CDR3 protein, with no DNA. The sample has about 5,000 distinct CDR3 sequences, and its top ten clones hold under 30%. Sequenced input: CD8+ T cells from PBMCs. These receptors were obtained from a human donor in good health.

According to its frequency, this clonotype is medium-sized. This chain connects TRBV4-1 to TRBJ2-5. CDR1 MGHRA and CDR2 YSYEKL come from the germline V gene. The CDR3 has 15 residues. Here the CDR3 reads CASSQDKGWAETQYF.

The V gene is TRBV6-4, the J gene TRBJ2-5. Germline-derived CDR1 and CDR2 are MRHNA and SNTAGT. CDR3 length: 14 amino acids. CDR3 loop: CASSPTGNQETQYF.

The chain has TRBV28 and TRBJ2-3; TCRdb selects TRBD1, and the lack of DNA leaves this call unchecked. The CDR3 length is 15 residues. Per germline, CDR1 MDHEN and CDR2 SYDVKM. The CDR3 loop is CASRLGTGAEDTQYF.

The rearrangement joins TRBV29-1 to TRBJ1-1; without DNA, the TCRdb call of TRBD1 cannot be checked. This CDR3 is built from 13 residues. Germline V gene data show CDR1 as SQVTM and CDR2 as ANQGSEA. This CDR3 reads CSVNDRGKTEAFF.

V usage is TRBV6-4 and J usage is TRBJ2-2; TCRdb picks TRBD2, but there is no DNA to check that call. Germline V lookup: CDR1 MRHNA, CDR2 SNTAGT. The CDR3 runs to 16 residues. This CDR3 reads CASSDSEGRGTGELFF.

This clonotype shows up as medium-sized by frequency. The chain joins TRBV20-1 to TRBJ1-1; TCRdb indicates TRBD1, and absent DNA this call remains unverified. Germline V lookup: CDR1 DFQATT, CDR2 SNEGSKA (reference sequence). The CDR3 covers 14 residues. The CDR3 is CSARVTGRDTEAFF.

In terms of frequency, this clonotype is medium-sized. This chain links TRBV20-1 with TRBJ1-6; TCRdb's D call, TRBD1, is unchecked because there is no DNA. CDR1 is DFQATT, CDR2 SNEGSKA, per germline (reference sequence). The CDR3 is 14 residues long. CDR3 region: CSAQGTGDNSPLHF.